This T cell receptor (beta chain) was sequenced during a study of T cells in women clearing cervical HPV infection. All donors had a single incident cervical HPV16 infection, not prevalent. General study findings and limits: Controls had more TRBV6-7 (0.16%) than cases (around 0.11%).

In regard to this clone: The antigen remains unidentified. Coverage ceases 3 residues before the CDR3 finishes, and the germline J gene fills in the end.

This table comes from immunoSEQ multiplex PCR, and its TCRdb copy is limited to in-frame clones, with some not included. The repertoire table contains 40,000 to 60,000 clones. Germline CDR1 is GTSNPN and CDR2 is SVGIG (reference sequence). Trimming left V 2 bases short and J 4 bases short, with 11 bases between. The CDR3 has 13 amino acids. Source material: blood buffy coat. This TCR was sampled from a woman between 18 and 70 years old with a cervical HPV16 infection that either progressed to CIN3+ or cleared (not recorded which). The J gene is TRBJ1-2, the V gene TRBV30, with D perhaps matching TRBD1 (5 bases). The CDR3 protein is CAWSRGGTYGYTF. The sequenced CDR3 bases are TGTGCCTGGAGTAGGGGCGGAACCTATGGC.